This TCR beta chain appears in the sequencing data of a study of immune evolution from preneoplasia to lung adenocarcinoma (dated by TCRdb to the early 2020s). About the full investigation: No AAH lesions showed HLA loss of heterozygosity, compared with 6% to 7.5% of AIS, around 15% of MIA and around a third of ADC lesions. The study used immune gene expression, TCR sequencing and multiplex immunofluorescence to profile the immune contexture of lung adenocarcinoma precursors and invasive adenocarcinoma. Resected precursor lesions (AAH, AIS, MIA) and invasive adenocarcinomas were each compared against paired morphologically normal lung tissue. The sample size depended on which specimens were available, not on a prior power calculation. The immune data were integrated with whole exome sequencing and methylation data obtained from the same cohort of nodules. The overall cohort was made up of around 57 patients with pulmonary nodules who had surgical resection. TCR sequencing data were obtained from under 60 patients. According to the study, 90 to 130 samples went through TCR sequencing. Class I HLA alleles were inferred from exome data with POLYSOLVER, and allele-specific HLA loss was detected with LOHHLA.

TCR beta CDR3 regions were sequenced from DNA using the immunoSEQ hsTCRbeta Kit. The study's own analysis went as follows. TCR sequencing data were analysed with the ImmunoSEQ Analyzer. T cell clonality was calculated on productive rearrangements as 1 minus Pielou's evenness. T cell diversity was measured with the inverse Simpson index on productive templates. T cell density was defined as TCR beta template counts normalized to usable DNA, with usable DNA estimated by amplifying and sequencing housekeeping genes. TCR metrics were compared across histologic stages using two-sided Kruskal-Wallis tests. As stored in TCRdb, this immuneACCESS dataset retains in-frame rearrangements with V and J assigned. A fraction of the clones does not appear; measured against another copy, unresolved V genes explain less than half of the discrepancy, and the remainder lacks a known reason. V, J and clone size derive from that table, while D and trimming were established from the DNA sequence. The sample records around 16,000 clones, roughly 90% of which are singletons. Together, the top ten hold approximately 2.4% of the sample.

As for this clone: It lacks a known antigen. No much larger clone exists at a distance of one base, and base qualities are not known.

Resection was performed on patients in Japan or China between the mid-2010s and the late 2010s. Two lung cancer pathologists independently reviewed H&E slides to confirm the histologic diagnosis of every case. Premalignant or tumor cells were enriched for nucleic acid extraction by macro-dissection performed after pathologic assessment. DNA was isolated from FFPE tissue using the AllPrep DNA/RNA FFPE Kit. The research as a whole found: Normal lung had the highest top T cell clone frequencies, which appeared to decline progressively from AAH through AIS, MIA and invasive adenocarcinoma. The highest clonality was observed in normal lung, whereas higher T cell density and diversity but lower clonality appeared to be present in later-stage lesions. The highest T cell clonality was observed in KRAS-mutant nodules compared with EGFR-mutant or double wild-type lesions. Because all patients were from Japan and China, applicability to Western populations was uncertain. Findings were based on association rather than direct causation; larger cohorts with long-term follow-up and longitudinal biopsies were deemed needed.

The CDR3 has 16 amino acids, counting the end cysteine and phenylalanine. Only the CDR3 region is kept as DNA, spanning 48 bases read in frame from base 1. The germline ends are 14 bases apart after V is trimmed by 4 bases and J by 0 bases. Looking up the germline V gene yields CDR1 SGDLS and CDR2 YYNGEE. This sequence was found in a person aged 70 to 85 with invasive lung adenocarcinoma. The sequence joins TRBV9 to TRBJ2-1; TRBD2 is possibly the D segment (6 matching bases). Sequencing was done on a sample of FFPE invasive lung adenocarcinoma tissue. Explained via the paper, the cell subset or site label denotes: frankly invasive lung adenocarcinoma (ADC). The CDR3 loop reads CASSHRDLSSYNEQFF. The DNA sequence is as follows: TGTGCCAGCAGCCATCGGGACTTAAGCTCCTACAATGAGCAGTTCTTC.